The 29 T cell receptor beta chains in this list originate from one sample, sequenced in a study of blood T cell repertoires in COVID-19. The table came from immunoSEQ multiplex PCR; TCRdb's copy has only in-frame clones and leaves some out. The top ten hold around 49% of the sample, which has tens of thousands of clones, roughly 80% seen once. Sequencing was carried out using peripheral blood. The receptors shown here come from a human donor in a cohort sampled during active COVID-19.

This chain connects TRBV6-1 to TRBJ2-3; 8 nucleotides agree with TRBD2. Germline V gene data show CDR1 as MNHNS and CDR2 as SASEGT. Trimming removed 3 bases from V and 5 bases from J; junction bases left unmatched: 7. CDR3 size: 15 residues. This chain's CDR3 is CASSDQRERGDTQYF. The CDR3 DNA reads as TGTGCCAGCAGTGACCAGCGGGAGAGGGGAGATACGCAGTATTTT.

The chain's CDR3 is CATSSEEARPQHF. CDR3 nucleotide sequence: TGTGCCACCAGCAGTGAGGAAGCGAGGCCCCAGCATTTT. The rearrangement joins TRBV15 to TRBJ1-5; D gene unclear. The CDR3 has 13 amino acids. Germline V gene data show CDR1 as LNHNV and CDR2 as YYDKDF (reference sequence). Between the trimmed V and J ends, which lost 3 bases and 9 bases, there was a span of 12 bases.

This clone has a handful of counts. The chain couples TRBV7-9 to TRBJ2-1; 11 positions match TRBD2. Germline assignment: CDR1 SEHNR and CDR2 FQNEAQ (reference sequence). V was pared by 6 bases and J by 7 bases, with 8 bases of the junction left unmatched. The CDR3 covers 15 residues. The CDR3 here is CASSFSGRAKNEQFF. DNA for the CDR3: TGTGCCAGCAGTTTTAGCGGGAGGGCCAAGAATGAGCAGTTCTTC.

This clone was counted between two and nine times. J is TRBJ2-1 and V is TRBV12-5; a possible D gene is TRBD2 (9 bases). The CDR3 runs 20 residues. Trimming stripped 2 bases from V and 3 bases from J, with 26 bases between. Germline CDR1 LGHNT, CDR2 FRNRAP. CDR3 loop: CASGLSAGGSPSGNYNEQFF. Here the CDR3 DNA reads TGTGCTAGTGGTTTGTCGGCAGGGGGCTCTCCTAGCGGGAACTACAATGAGCAGTTCTTC.

Only one count was recorded for this clone. V and J are TRBV12-2 and TRBJ2-3; the DNA was not used to check the table's D call, TRBD2. TRBV12-2 is a known pseudogene. The CDR3 totals 20 residues. Written as DNA, the CDR3 is TGTGCAAGTCGCACCTCGACTAGCGAGACCTACCGGACCAACACAGATACGCAGTATTTT. It codes for CASRTSTSETYRTNTDTQYF.

The sample holds a few counts of this clone. The chain joins TRBV18 to TRBJ2-7; the D gene is possibly TRBD2 (6 bases). CDR3 size: 15 residues. Germline loops: CDR1 KGHSH, CDR2 LQKENI. Between the trimmed V and J ends, which lost 3 bases and 5 bases, there was a span of 17 bases. The CDR3 nucleotides read TGTGCCAGCTCACCTTCCCTGGGAGGCCAGGACGAGCAGTACTTC. Translation gives CASSPSLGGQDEQYF.

This clone was counted only a few times. The CDR3: CASRGGAAREKLFF. The CDR3 DNA is TGTGCCAGCAGAGGGGGGGCCGCCCGGGAAAAACTGTTTTTT. The chain has TRBV6-5 and TRBJ1-4; tentatively, D is TRBD1 (6 bases). The V gene lost 6 bases and the J gene lost 8 bases, with 16 bases spanning the gap. CDR3 size: 14 residues. Germline values: CDR1 MNHEY, CDR2 SVGAGI.

This clone was detected many times. The chain recombines TRBV29-1 with TRBJ2-2; D gene ambiguous. Germline V CDR1 and CDR2: SQVTM, ANQGSEA. The CDR3 runs to 12 residues. Trimming pared 5 bases from V and 1 base from J, leaving 5 bases between. The CDR3, as DNA: TGCAGCGTTTATAGGAACACCGGGGAGCTGTTTTTT. Translating it yields CSVYRNTGELFF.

The chain links TRBV12-5 to TRBJ2-1; no firm D call. Germline loops: CDR1 LGHNT, CDR2 FRNRAP. This CDR3 is built from 18 residues. The V end was cut by 2 bases, the J end by 0 bases, with 17 bases between. The CDR3 bases are TGTGCTAGTGGTTTGAAGTCCAGAGGCGAAAGCTCCTACAATGAGCAGTTCTTC. Amino acids: CASGLKSRGESSYNEQFF.

CDR3 DNA sequence: TGCAGCTTTTCTACCTACTCCTACAATGAGCAGTTCTTC. Amino acids: CSFSTYSYNEQFF. This sequence joins TRBV29-1 and TRBJ2-1; D is uncertain. The germline gives CDR1 SQVTM, CDR2 ANQGSEA. Trimming took off 8 bases at V and 0 bases at J, with 11 bases between the two ends. CDR3 length: 13 amino acids.

The chain employs TRBV28 and TRBJ2-7, with TRBD1 matching 7 bases. This CDR3 has 16 amino acids. Germline lookup yields CDR1 MDHEN and CDR2 SYDVKM. V lost 4 bases to trimming and J lost 4 bases; unmatched junction nucleotides: 13. The CDR3 nucleotides read TGTGCCAGCAGTTCCGGCACAGGGGCGATGTCATACGAGCAGTACTTC. Translated: CASSSGTGAMSYEQYF. Filled out from reference TRBV28 and TRBJ2-7, the complete variable domain reads DVKVTQSSRYLVKRTGEKVFLECVQDMDHENMFWYRQDPGLGLRLIYFSYDVKMKEKGDIPEGYSVSREKKERFSLILESASTNQTSMYLCASSSGTGAMSYEQYFGPGTRLTVT.

The CDR3 reads CASTNLGQGGYTF. CDR3 nucleotide sequence: TGTGCCAGCACAAACCTGGGACAGGGAGGCTACACCTTC. The chain has TRBV6-5 and TRBJ1-2; 9 bases agree with TRBD1. There are 13 residues in the CDR3. V lost 7 bases, J lost 8 bases, and 8 bases stayed unmatched. Germline V gene lookup returns CDR1 MNHEY and CDR2 SVGAGI.

This clone was counted between two and nine times. This sequence joins TRBV27 and TRBJ2-3; D is unresolved. Germline values: CDR1 MNHEY, CDR2 SMNVEV (reference sequence). CDR3 length: 12 residues. V lost 5 bases and J 4 bases, leaving 7 bases between the germline ends. The CDR3 nucleotides read TGTGCCAGCAGTCCAGGTTCAGATACGCAGTATTTT. This gives the protein CASSPGSDTQYF.

This clone was seen just once. This chain links TRBV6-2 or TRBV6-3 with TRBJ1-1; D not certain. The V gene's germline CDR1 is MNHEY and CDR2 SVGEGT. This CDR3 spans 15 amino acids. V was pared by 6 bases and J by 2 bases, with 16 bases between. In DNA form, the CDR3 reads TGTGCCAGCAGCCCTATTAGTCGAAGCAACACTGAAGCTTTCTTT. This gives the protein CASSPISRSNTEAFF.

V and J are TRBV15 and TRBJ2-2, with 10 positions matching TRBD2. The CDR3 spans 19 residues. Germline assignment: CDR1 LNHNV and CDR2 YYDKDF (reference sequence). V shed 0 bases, J shed 8 bases, and the junction held 15 bases outside the gene matches. CDR3: CATSRDPLAGVTSRGELFF. The CDR3 DNA reads as TGTGCCACCAGCAGAGATCCCCTAGCGGGAGTAACCAGTAGGGGGGAGCTGTTTTTT. Full variable domain (missing parts from reference TRBV15 and TRBJ2-2): DAMVIQNPRYQVTQFGKPVTLSCSQTLNHNVMYWYQQKSSQAPKLLFHYYDKDFNNEADTPDNFQSRRPNTSFCFLDIRSPGLGDTAMYLCATSRDPLAGVTSRGELFFGEGSRLTVL.

This clone is a singleton in its sample. V and J are TRBV2 and TRBJ2-3; 8 bases match TRBD1. Germline V gene lookup returns CDR1 SNHLY and CDR2 FYNNEI. V gave up 4 bases and J gave up 6 bases; unmatched junction bases: 6. The CDR3 runs to 14 residues. The CDR3 DNA follows: TGTGCCAGCAGTGTCGCCAGGGGGCGTGATACGCAGTATTTT. This sequence encodes CASSVARGRDTQYF.

The chain recombines TRBV18 with TRBJ2-5, with 12 bases aligning to TRBD2. The CDR3 totals 17 residues. Germline CDR1 KGHSH, CDR2 LQKENI. After removal of 3 bases from V and 1 base from J, the junction contained 6 bases not matched to a gene. The CDR3: CASSPPTSGGPQETQYF. CDR3 coding DNA: TGTGCCAGCTCACCCCCGACTAGCGGGGGACCCCAAGAGACCCAGTACTTC.

The rearrangement links TRBV27 to TRBJ2-7; perhaps TRBD1 as D (6 bases). The CDR3 covers 12 residues. The germline V gene encodes CDR1 MNHEY and CDR2 SMNVEV (reference sequence). V was clipped by 5 bases and J by 2 bases, with 7 bases between them. The chain's CDR3 is CASSQGPYEQYF. The CDR3 nucleotides are TGTGCCAGCAGTCAGGGGCCCTACGAGCAGTACTTC.

This chain uses TRBV15 with TRBJ2-5; perhaps TRBD1 as D (6 bases). V lost 3 bases to trimming and J lost 5 bases, with 10 bases between them. The germline CDR1 and CDR2 sequences are LNHNV and YYDKDF (reference sequence). The CDR3 spans 13 residues. CDR3 nucleotide sequence: TGTGCCACCAGCAGGGACAGTCCGGAGACCCAGTACTTC. Its protein is CATSRDSPETQYF.

The gene calls are TRBV19 and TRBJ1-5; no definite D call. The CDR3 loop spans 13 amino acids. Germline V gene lookup returns CDR1 LNHDA and CDR2 SQIVND (reference sequence). V lost 3 bases to trimming and J lost 4 bases, with 7 bases between them. The CDR3 is CASSIEGNQPQHF. The CDR3 coding sequence is TGTGCCAGTAGTATCGAGGGAAATCAGCCCCAGCATTTT.

The chain is built from TRBV5-6 and TRBJ2-2; D is possibly TRBD2 (5 bases). V gave up 4 bases and J gave up 7 bases, with 11 bases separating them. The CDR3 has 13 residues. The V gene's germline CDR1 is SGHDT and CDR2 YYEEEE. CDR3 bases: TGTGCCAGCAGCCCATGGACTCACGGGGAGCTGTTTTTT. Its translation is CASSPWTHGELFF.

The genes are TRBV7-3 and TRBJ2-6; D is unclear. This CDR3 comprises 14 residues. V was shortened by 5 bases and J by 0 bases, with 5 bases between the two germline ends. Germline V gene data show CDR1 as SGHTA and CDR2 as FQGTGA. For the CDR3, the DNA is TGTGCCAGCAGCCCGAGCTCTGGGGCCAACGTCCTGACTTTC. Amino acid sequence: CASSPSSGANVLTF.

CDR3 nucleotides: TGTGCCACCAGCAGAACAAGGACAGGTATAAGCAATCAGCCCCAGCATTTT. The encoded protein is CATSRTRTGISNQPQHF. V and J are TRBV15 and TRBJ1-5; TRBD1 agrees at 7 bases. The length of the CDR3 is 17 residues. The V and J ends lost 2 bases and 1 base, in that order; junction bases with no gene match: 8. Germline V lookup: CDR1 LNHNV, CDR2 YYDKDF (reference sequence).

This chain joins TRBV28 and TRBJ1-2, with TRBD1 identical over 7 bases. The germline V gene encodes CDR1 MDHEN and CDR2 SYDVKM. V gave up 2 bases and J gave up 5 bases; unmatched junction bases: 5. The CDR3 totals 14 residues. The CDR3 here is CASSLDPGQYGYTF. Here the CDR3 DNA reads TGTGCCAGCAGTTTAGACCCGGGACAGTATGGCTACACCTTC.

The rearrangement uses TRBV7-2 and TRBJ2-1; 10 bases are a match to TRBD2. V was pared by 1 base and J by 9 bases, with 6 bases of the junction left unmatched. Germline values: CDR1 SGHTA, CDR2 FQGNSA. The CDR3 has 15 amino acids. The CDR3 protein is CASSLGSGRDVEQFF. CDR3 nucleotides: TGTGCCAGCAGCTTAGGGAGCGGGAGGGATGTTGAGCAGTTCTTC.

The chain is built from TRBV10-3 and TRBJ1-4; D is uncertain. Per the germline V gene, CDR1 is ENHRY and CDR2 is SYGVKD. V lost 0 bases to trimming and J lost 4 bases, with 12 bases between them. The CDR3 is 16 residues long. The CDR3 reads CAISESPWRNNEKLFF. The CDR3 bases are TGTGCCATCAGTGAGTCGCCATGGCGGAATAATGAAAAACTGTTTTTT.

This chain joins TRBV7-3 and TRBJ2-1; 7 bases map to TRBD2. V shed 1 base and J 4 bases; nucleotides not matched to a gene: 19. CDR1 SGHTA and CDR2 FQGTGA come from the germline V gene. The CDR3 sequence is 20 residues long. The CDR3 coding sequence is TGTGCCAGCAGCTTAATCGCGGGGAGGGGAGGGACCCAGCGTTACAATGAGCAGTTCTTC. Translated, it gives CASSLIAGRGGTQRYNEQFF.

V is TRBV19 and J is TRBJ1-2; D call uncertain. The CDR3 has 13 amino acids. Deletions cut 5 bases from V and 6 bases from J, with 13 bases between. Germline lookup yields CDR1 LNHDA and CDR2 SQIVND (reference sequence). CDR3 protein: CASSPTTRNGYTF. DNA for the CDR3: TGTGCCAGTAGTCCGACAACCAGGAATGGCTACACCTTC.

This clone was detected a few times. The rearrangement links TRBV2 to TRBJ2-1; D unresolved. This CDR3 is 12 amino acids long. CDR1 and CDR2 from the germline V gene are SNHLY and FYNNEI. V lost 3 bases to trimming and J lost 4 bases, with 4 bases between them. The CDR3 here is CASSDVYNEQFF. CDR3 bases: TGTGCCAGCAGTGACGTGTACAATGAGCAGTTCTTC.